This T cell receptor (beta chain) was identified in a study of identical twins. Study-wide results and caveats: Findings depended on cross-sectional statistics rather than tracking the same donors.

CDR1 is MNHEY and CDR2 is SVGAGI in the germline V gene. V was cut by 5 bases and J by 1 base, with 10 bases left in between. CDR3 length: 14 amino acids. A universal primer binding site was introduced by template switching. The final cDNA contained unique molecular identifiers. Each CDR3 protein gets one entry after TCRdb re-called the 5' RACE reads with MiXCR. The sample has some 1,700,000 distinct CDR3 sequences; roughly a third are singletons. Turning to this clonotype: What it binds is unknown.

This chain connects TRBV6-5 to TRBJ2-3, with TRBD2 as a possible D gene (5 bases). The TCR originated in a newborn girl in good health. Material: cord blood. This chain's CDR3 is CASSPLLGTDTQYF. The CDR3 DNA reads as TGTGCCAGCAGTCCCTTACTAGGCACAGATACGCAGTATTTT.